Described below is a single TCR beta chain sequence and its context. The source of the sample is a study of blood T cell repertoires in COVID-19. Trimming cost V 4 bases and J 11 bases; bases outside gene matches: 9. Germline V lookup: CDR1 SGHTA, CDR2 FQGNSA. CDR3 length: 15 amino acids. Clones were sequenced by immunoSEQ multiplex PCR, and TCRdb holds only the in-frame ones, with some missing. Of some 200,000 clones detected, approximately 83% appear once; the ten largest clones hold approximately 2.4%. This TCR was sampled from a human donor with acute or convalescent COVID-19. The donor label of this sample is uncertain. V gene TRBV7-2 combines with J gene TRBJ1-6; 9 bases fit TRBD1. The sequencing sample was made of peripheral blood. The CDR3 nucleotides read TGTGCCAGCAGCTCGGACAGGGGAAGGCTAGCACCCCTCCACTTT. Translation gives CASSSDRGRLAPLHF.